What follows are 27 T cell receptor beta chains derived from one specimen sequenced in a study of STAT5B mutations in CD4+ large granular lymphocyte leukemia. Data came from immunoSEQ multiplex PCR; TCRdb stores just in-frame clones and leaves some out. The sample has 30,000 to 40,000 clones; about 91% are singletons. Sequencing was performed on CD4+ T cells from blood buffy coats. The source is a human donor in good health.

This clone was observed once. The chain combines TRBV2 with TRBJ2-1; TRBD2 matches at 14 bases. Per germline, CDR1 SNHLY and CDR2 FYNNEI. With 7 bases clipped from V and 4 bases from J, the junction kept 9 bases outside the gene matches. The CDR3 runs 17 residues. The CDR3 sequence: CASNLRLAGGGYNEQFF. CDR3 DNA: TGTGCCAGCAACCTCAGACTAGCGGGAGGGGGATACAATGAGCAGTTCTTC.

Worth noting for this clone: At one end, the junction sequence differs from germline, possibly due to a read error. At the DNA level, this CDR3 is encoded by other sequences in the same sample as well. V usage is TRBV9 and J usage is TRBJ1-1, with TRBD1 identical over 9 bases. The germline gives CDR1 SGDLS, CDR2 YYNGEE. CDR3 length equals 15 residues. CDR3 amino acids: CASSVDRGYSPEAFF. The CDR3 DNA reads as TGTGCCAGTAGCGTTGACAGGGGGTATTCTCCTGAAGCTTTCTTT. The variable domain in full, with the rest retrieved from reference TRBV9 and TRBJ1-1, is DSGVTQTPKHLITATGQRVTLRCSPRSGDLSVYWYQQSLDQGLQFLIQYYNGEERAKGNILERFSAQQFPDLHSELNLSSLELGDSALYFCASSVDRGYSPEAFFGQGTRLTVV.

This clone was recorded only once. The rearrangement joins TRBV15 to TRBJ1-2; TRBD1 might be the D (5 bases). The CDR3 runs 13 residues. The germline V and J ends were trimmed by 4 bases and 7 bases, with 13 bases remaining between them. Germline CDR1 is LNHNV and CDR2 is YYDKDF (reference sequence). In DNA form, the CDR3 reads TGTGCCACCAGCAAAAGGGACCCCGCTGGCTACACCTTC. Amino acid sequence: CATSKRDPAGYTF. The full variable domain, its missing parts supplied by reference TRBV15 and TRBJ1-2, is DAMVIQNPRYQVTQFGKPVTLSCSQTLNHNVMYWYQQKSSQAPKLLFHYYDKDFNNEADTPDNFQSRRPNTSFCFLDIRSPGLGDTAMYLCATSKRDPAGYTFGSGTRLTVV.

The chain employs TRBV27 and TRBJ2-2; unclear D gene. Germline values: CDR1 MNHEY, CDR2 SMNVEV (reference sequence). The CDR3 has 14 residues. Trimming took 6 bases from V and 4 from J, leaving 12 bases between them. CDR3 region: CASRPVAGTGELFF. DNA for the CDR3: TGTGCCAGCAGGCCGGTCGCCGGCACCGGGGAGCTGTTTTTT.

This rearrangement joins TRBV27 to TRBJ2-1; 12 bases line up with TRBD2. The CDR3 is made up of 16 amino acids. Germline V gene lookup returns CDR1 MNHEY and CDR2 SMNVEV (reference sequence). Trimming cost V 6 bases and J 9 bases; bases outside gene matches: 12. CDR3 sequence reads: CASRASLAGGRREQFF. Here the CDR3 DNA reads TGTGCCAGCAGAGCTAGCCTAGCGGGAGGGAGGCGTGAGCAGTTCTTC.

V is TRBV12-5 and J is TRBJ2-7; 7 bases line up with TRBD1. The CDR3 has 16 amino acids. The V gene end was trimmed by 5 bases and the J gene end by 6 bases; junction bases not matched to a gene: 16. Germline assignment: CDR1 LGHNT and CDR2 FRNRAP. This chain's CDR3 is CASGIRSGQFKGEQYF. The CDR3, as DNA: TGTGCTAGTGGTATAAGATCGGGACAGTTTAAAGGCGAGCAGTACTTC.

This clone turned up a few times. J is TRBJ2-1 and V is TRBV29-1, with unresolved D. Germline V gene sequence: CDR1 SQVTM, CDR2 ANQGSEA. V lost 6 bases and J 15 bases, leaving 18 bases between the germline ends. The CDR3 contains 11 residues. This CDR3 reads CSVAPGLTRFF. CDR3 sequence (DNA): TGCAGCGTGGCACCGGGCCTTACGAGGTTCTTC.

The rearrangement uses TRBV7-8 and TRBJ1-1; D uncertain. V lost 9 bases to trimming and J lost 0 bases, with 17 bases between them. The CDR3 has 15 residues. Germline V lookup: CDR1 SGHVS, CDR2 FQNEAQ. CDR3 bases: TGTGCCAGTCGAAACCTCAGGACCATGAACACTGAAGCTTTCTTT. Encoded protein: CASRNLRTMNTEAFF.

The chain couples TRBV6-6 to TRBJ2-7, with unresolved D. The V end lost 4 bases, the J end lost 0 bases, and 7 bases lay between the germline ends. Per the germline V gene, CDR1 is MNHNY and CDR2 is SVGAGI (reference sequence). This CDR3 region has 13 residues. CDR3 DNA sequence: TGTGCCAGCAGTTCCCAATTCTCCTACGAGCAGTACTTC. This sequence encodes CASSSQFSYEQYF.

This chain joins TRBV5-1 and TRBJ2-1; D uncertain. From germline, CDR1 is SGHRS and CDR2 YFSETQ. The V end was cut by 1 base, the J end by 4 bases, with 9 bases between. The CDR3 length is 14 residues. The CDR3 protein is CASSLMERYNEQFF. The CDR3 DNA reads TGCGCCAGCAGCTTGATGGAACGGTACAATGAGCAGTTCTTC.

The chain employs TRBV2 and TRBJ1-1; 8 bases line up with TRBD1. This CDR3 is 14 amino acids long. Germline CDR1 and CDR2: SNHLY and FYNNEI. J was trimmed by 1 base and V by 4 bases; bases with no gene match: 2. Here the CDR3 reads CASSGTGRNTEAFF. CDR3 sequence (DNA): TGTGCCAGCAGTGGGACAGGGAGGAACACTGAAGCTTTCTTT.

The chain uses TRBV6-6 and TRBJ1-6; TRBD1 is a possible D gene (5 bases). CDR1 is MNHNY and CDR2 is SVGAGI in the germline V gene (reference sequence). The CDR3 sequence is 13 residues long. The V end lost 4 bases, the J end lost 8 bases, and 9 bases lay between the germline ends. The CDR3 is CASSLGPDSPLHF. The CDR3 DNA is TGTGCCAGCAGTTTGGGGCCGGATTCACCCCTCCACTTT.

The genes are TRBV15 and TRBJ2-5; D not certain. CDR1 and CDR2 (germline): LNHNV, YYDKDF (reference sequence). Trimming pared 6 bases from V and 2 bases from J, leaving 10 bases between. The CDR3 has 13 amino acids. The DNA of the CDR3 is TGTGCCACCAGGATCGGGCTTCAAGAGACCCAGTACTTC. This gives the protein CATRIGLQETQYF.

This chain uses TRBV2 with TRBJ1-6; tentatively, D is TRBD1 (5 bases). There are 14 residues in the CDR3. V was shortened by 7 bases and J by 8 bases, with 15 bases between the two germline ends. CDR1 is SNHLY, CDR2 FYNNEI, per germline. CDR3 region: CASTLAGAHSPLHF. Written as DNA, the CDR3 is TGTGCCAGCACTCTCGCCGGGGCTCATTCACCCCTCCACTTT.

This clone was seen only a few times. V and J are TRBV18 and TRBJ2-7, with TRBD1 identical over 7 bases. Per the germline V gene, CDR1 is KGHSH and CDR2 is LQKENI. The length of the CDR3 is 14 residues. The ends lost 0 bases at V and 3 bases at J; junction bases unmatched: 2. The CDR3 region has the DNA TGTGCCAGCTCACCACCGAACAGGGGCTACGAGCAGTACTTC. This codes for CASSPPNRGYEQYF.

This chain connects TRBV5-4 to TRBJ2-4; tentative D call: TRBD1 (5 bases). The CDR3 totals 17 residues. The germline V gene has CDR1 SGHNT and CDR2 YYREEE (reference sequence). V was cut by 0 bases and J by 0 bases, with 13 bases left in between. The chain's CDR3 is CASSLGGQLIAKNIQYF. CDR3 DNA: TGTGCCAGCAGCTTGGGGGGCCAACTTATAGCCAAAAACATTCAGTACTTC. Full variable domain (outside the CDR3, taken from reference TRBV5-4 and TRBJ2-4): ETGVTQSPTHLIKTRGQQVTLRCSSQSGHNTVSWYQQALGQGPQFIFQYYREEENGRGNFPPRFSGLQFPNYSSELNVNALELDDSALYLCASSLGGQLIAKNIQYFGAGTRLSVL.

J is TRBJ2-3 and V is TRBV5-1, with 8 bases lining up with TRBD1. This CDR3 has 14 amino acids. V was clipped by 3 bases and J by 6 bases; unmatched bases: 6. Germline V gives CDR1 SGHRS, CDR2 YFSETQ. The DNA of the CDR3 is TGCGCCAGCAGCTCGGGACAGGAAGGTGATACGCAGTATTTT. The encoded protein is CASSSGQEGDTQYF.

The rearrangement links TRBV7-9 to TRBJ2-2; 9 bases map to TRBD2. After removal of 3 bases from V and 7 bases from J, the junction contained 9 bases not matched to a gene. This CDR3 is built from 16 residues. Per germline, CDR1 SEHNR and CDR2 FQNEAQ (reference sequence). The CDR3 protein is CASSFGAGGSIGELFF. Written as DNA, the CDR3 is TGTGCCAGCAGCTTCGGCGCGGGGGGGTCAATCGGGGAGCTGTTTTTT.

The V and J genes are TRBV29-1 and TRBJ1-1; D is perhaps TRBD1 (5 bases). CDR3 size: 12 residues. The V gene lost 7 bases and the J gene lost 5 bases, with 14 bases spanning the gap. Germline loops: CDR1 SQVTM, CDR2 ANQGSEA. The CDR3 bases are TGCAGCGGCATCGCAGAGGGGACTGAAGCTTTCTTT. Protein: CSGIAEGTEAFF.

In this sample, this clone turned up once. The rearrangement joins TRBV5-1 to TRBJ2-1; D perhaps matches TRBD2 (6 bases). V lost 4 bases, J lost 1 base, and 15 bases lay in between. Germline values: CDR1 SGHRS, CDR2 YFSETQ. CDR3 length: 16 residues. The CDR3 spells CASSLGTFSSYNEQFF. CDR3 in DNA: TGCGCCAGCAGCCTCGGGACTTTTTCTTCCTACAATGAGCAGTTCTTC.

The J gene is TRBJ2-1, the V gene TRBV7-2; TRBD2 might be the D (6 bases). Germline CDR1 SGHTA, CDR2 FQGNSA. Trimming removed 1 base at V and 4 bases at J, with 14 bases between. This CDR3 has 16 residues. CDR3 protein: CASSLGLSGLYNEQFF. The DNA of the CDR3 is TGTGCCAGCAGCTTAGGTTTGTCGGGACTTTACAATGAGCAGTTCTTC.

V and J are TRBV5-1 and TRBJ2-5; 8 nucleotides agree with TRBD2. Germline lookup yields CDR1 SGHRS and CDR2 YFSETQ. The CDR3 has 14 residues. The junction had 2 bases not matched to a gene; V was cut back by 1 base and J by 3 bases. The CDR3 DNA sequence: TGCGCCAGCAGCTTGTTTAGCGGGGAAGAGACCCAGTACTTC. It codes for CASSLFSGEETQYF.

The chain carries TRBV2 and TRBJ1-4; no clear D gene. Trimming removed 6 bases from V and 5 bases from J, with 13 bases in between. From germline, CDR1 is SNHLY and CDR2 FYNNEI. CDR3 length: 14 residues. The CDR3 DNA reads as TGTGCCAGCAGGGACCGGGCCGTCAATGAAAAACTGTTTTTT. It is translated as CASRDRAVNEKLFF.

The chain couples TRBV5-4 to TRBJ1-2; D unresolved. The germline V gene encodes CDR1 SGHNT and CDR2 YYREEE (reference sequence). The CDR3 length is 15 residues. The germline V and J ends were trimmed by 4 bases and 8 bases, with 21 bases remaining between them. The CDR3 DNA sequence: TGTGCCAGCAGCCCACCGCAGCGGCACTATGAGGGCTACACCTTC. Translating it yields CASSPPQRHYEGYTF.

The chain couples TRBV19 to TRBJ1-6; TRBD1 agrees at 7 bases. With V trimmed by 2 bases and J by 2 bases, 6 bases remained unmatched. The germline gives CDR1 LNHDA, CDR2 SQIVND (reference sequence). CDR3 length equals 17 residues. CDR3 region: CASSISTGLPYNSPLHF. The CDR3 nucleotides read TGTGCCAGTAGTATATCGACAGGGTTACCCTATAATTCACCCCTCCACTTT.

This clone appeared a few times. This rearrangement joins TRBV10-3 to TRBJ2-7; D gene unclear. Deletions cut 0 bases from V and 6 bases from J, with 12 bases between. The CDR3 covers 14 residues. The germline CDR1 and CDR2 sequences are ENHRY and SYGVKD. The CDR3 loop is CAISESNSISEQYF. The CDR3 region has the DNA TGTGCCATCAGTGAGTCGAATTCCATCAGCGAGCAGTACTTC.

The chain couples TRBV6-4 to TRBJ2-3, with D uncertain. Germline CDR1 and CDR2: MRHNA and SNTAGT. V dropped 1 base and J dropped 2 bases, with 13 bases sitting between them. This CDR3 contains 16 residues. CDR3 sequence (DNA): TGTGCCAGCAGTGACTTTCCCTCAGCGTACACAGATACGCAGTATTTT. Translation gives CASSDFPSAYTDTQYF.